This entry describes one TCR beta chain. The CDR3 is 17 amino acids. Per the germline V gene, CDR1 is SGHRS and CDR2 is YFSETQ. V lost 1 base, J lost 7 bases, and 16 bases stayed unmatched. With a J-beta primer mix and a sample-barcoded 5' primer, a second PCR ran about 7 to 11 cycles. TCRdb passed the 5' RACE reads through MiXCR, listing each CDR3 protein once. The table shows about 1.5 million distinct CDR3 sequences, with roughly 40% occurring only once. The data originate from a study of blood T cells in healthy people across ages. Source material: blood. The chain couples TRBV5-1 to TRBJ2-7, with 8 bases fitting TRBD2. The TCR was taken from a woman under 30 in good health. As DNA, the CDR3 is TGCGCCAGCAGCTTGCGGGGGGGCAGGGGCTTCTACAATGAGCAGTACTTC. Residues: CASSLRGGRGFYNEQYF.